The T cell receptor (beta chain) under discussion was sequenced for a study of CD8 T cells in ankylosing spondylitis. The study, taken as a whole, reports: Matched ankylosing spondylitis synovial fluid reportedly showed significant enrichment of disease-linked clones. Characteristic of ankylosing spondylitis blood, it appeared, was a TCR beta motif comprising about eight highly homologous variants.

Making use of molecular barcodes, quantitative 5'-RACE generated TCR beta libraries. TCRdb independently ran MiXCR on the 5' RACE reads; one entry per CDR3 protein. The sample shows approximately 250,000 distinct CDR3 sequences, 7% to 10% of them seen only once. This clonotype was counted at least ten times. Antigen unknown. Germline V gene sequence: CDR1 ENHRY, CDR2 SYGVKD. This CDR3 contains 13 residues. Trimming cost V 6 bases and J 0 bases, with 8 bases left between them. The receptor was derived from a female donor with ankylosing spondylitis or in good health (not recorded which). The rearrangement joins TRBV10-3 to TRBJ1-1; D unclear. Sequenced material: blood, either unsorted or a sorted T cell fraction (not recorded which). The CDR3 reads CAIRVELNTEAFF. CDR3 bases: TGTGCCATCAGGGTTGAGCTGAACACTGAAGCTTTCTTT.